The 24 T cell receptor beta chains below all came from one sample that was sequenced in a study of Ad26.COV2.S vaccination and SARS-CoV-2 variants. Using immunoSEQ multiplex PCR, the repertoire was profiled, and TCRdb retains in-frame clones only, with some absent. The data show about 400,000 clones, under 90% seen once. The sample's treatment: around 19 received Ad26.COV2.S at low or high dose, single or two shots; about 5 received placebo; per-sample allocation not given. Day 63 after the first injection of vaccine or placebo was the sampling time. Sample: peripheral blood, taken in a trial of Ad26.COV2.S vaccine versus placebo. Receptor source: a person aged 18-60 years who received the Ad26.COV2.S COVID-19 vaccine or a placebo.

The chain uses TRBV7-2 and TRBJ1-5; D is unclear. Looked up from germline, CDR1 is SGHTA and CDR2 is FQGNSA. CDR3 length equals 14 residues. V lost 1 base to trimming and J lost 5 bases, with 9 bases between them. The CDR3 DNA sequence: TGTGCCAGCAGCTTAGAGGCGGTCTATCAGCCCCAGCATTTT. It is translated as CASSLEAVYQPQHF. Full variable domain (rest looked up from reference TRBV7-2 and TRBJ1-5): GAGVSQSPSNKVTEKGKDVELRCDPISGHTALYWYRQSLGQGLEFLIYFQGNSAPDKSGLPSDRFSAERTGGSVSTLTIQRTQQEDSAVYLCASSLEAVYQPQHFGDGTRLSIL.

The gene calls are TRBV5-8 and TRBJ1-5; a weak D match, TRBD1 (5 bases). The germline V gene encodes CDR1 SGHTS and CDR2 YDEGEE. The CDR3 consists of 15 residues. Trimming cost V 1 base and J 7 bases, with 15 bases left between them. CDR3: CASSLTGGVYQPQHF. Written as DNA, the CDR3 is TGTGCCAGCAGCTTGACGGGAGGGGTTTACCAGCCCCAGCATTTT.

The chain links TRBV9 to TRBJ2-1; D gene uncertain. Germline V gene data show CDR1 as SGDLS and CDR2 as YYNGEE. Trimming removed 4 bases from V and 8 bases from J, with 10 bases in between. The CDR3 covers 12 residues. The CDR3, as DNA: TGTGCCAGCAGCTCCCGGTCGGATGAGCAGTTCTTC. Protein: CASSSRSDEQFF.

The DNA of the CDR3 is TGTGCCAGCAGTGAAGGGGCCAACGTCCTGACTTTC. Protein: CASSEGANVLTF. The chain joins TRBV27 to TRBJ2-6; D unresolved. Trimming removed 5 bases from V and 4 bases from J, with 3 bases in between. Germline values: CDR1 MNHEY, CDR2 SMNVEV (reference sequence). The CDR3 has 12 amino acids. Filled out from reference TRBV27 and TRBJ2-6, the complete variable domain reads EAQVTQNPRYLITVTGKKLTVTCSQNMNHEYMSWYRQDPGLGLRQIYYSMNVEVTDKGDVPEGYKVSRKEKRNFPLILESPSPNQTSLYFCASSEGANVLTFGAGSRLTVL.

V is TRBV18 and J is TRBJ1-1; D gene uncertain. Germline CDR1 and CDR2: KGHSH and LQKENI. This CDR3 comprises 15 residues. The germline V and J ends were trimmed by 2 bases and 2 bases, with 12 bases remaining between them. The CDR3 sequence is CASSPYGSGNTEAFF. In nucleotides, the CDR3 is TGTGCCAGCTCACCATACGGTTCAGGTAACACTGAAGCTTTCTTT.

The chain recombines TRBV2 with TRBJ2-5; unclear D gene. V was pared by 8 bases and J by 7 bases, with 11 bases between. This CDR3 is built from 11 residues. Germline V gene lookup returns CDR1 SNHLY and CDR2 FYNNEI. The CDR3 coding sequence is TGTGCCAGCCGGTTCGGTGGGACCCAGTACTTC. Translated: CASRFGGTQYF.

CDR3 bases: TGTGCCTGTCAGCGGGGAGGCACAGATACGCAGTATTTT. It yields the protein CACQRGGTDTQYF. The V call is TRBV13, the J call TRBJ2-3; 7 positions agree with TRBD2. The junction had 6 bases not matched to a gene; V was cut back by 11 bases and J by 1 base. CDR1 and CDR2 from the germline V gene are PRHDT and FYEKMQ (reference sequence). The CDR3 contains 13 residues. Based on the CDR3 plus reference TRBV13 and TRBJ2-3, the full variable domain is AAGVIQSPRHLIKEKRETATLKCYPIPRHDTVYWYQQGPGQDPQFLISFYEKMQSDKGSIPDRFSAQQFSDYHSELNMSSLELGDSALYFCACQRGGTDTQYFGPGTRLTVL.

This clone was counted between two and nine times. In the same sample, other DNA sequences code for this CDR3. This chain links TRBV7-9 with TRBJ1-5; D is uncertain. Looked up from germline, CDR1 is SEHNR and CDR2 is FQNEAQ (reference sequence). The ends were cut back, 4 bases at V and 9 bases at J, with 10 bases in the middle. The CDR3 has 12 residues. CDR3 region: CASSSTRGPQHF. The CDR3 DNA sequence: TGTGCCAGCAGCTCAACTCGCGGGCCCCAGCATTTT.

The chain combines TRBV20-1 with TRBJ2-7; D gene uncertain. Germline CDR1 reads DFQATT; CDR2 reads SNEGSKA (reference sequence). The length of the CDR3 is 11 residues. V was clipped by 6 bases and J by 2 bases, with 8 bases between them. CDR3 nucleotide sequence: TGCAGTGCCGCCCCTGCCTACGAGCAGTACTTC. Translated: CSAAPAYEQYF.

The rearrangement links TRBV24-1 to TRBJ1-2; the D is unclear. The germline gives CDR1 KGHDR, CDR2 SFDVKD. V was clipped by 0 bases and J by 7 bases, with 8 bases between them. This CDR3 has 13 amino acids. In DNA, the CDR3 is TGTGCCACCAGTGATTTGAATTCACTTGGCTACACCTTC. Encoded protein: CATSDLNSLGYTF.

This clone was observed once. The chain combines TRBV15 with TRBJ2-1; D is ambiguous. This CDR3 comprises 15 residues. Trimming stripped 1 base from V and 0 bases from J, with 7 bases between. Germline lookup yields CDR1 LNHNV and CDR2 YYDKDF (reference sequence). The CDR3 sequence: CATSRVGGSYNEQFF. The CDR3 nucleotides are TGTGCCACCAGCAGAGTGGGCGGCTCCTACAATGAGCAGTTCTTC. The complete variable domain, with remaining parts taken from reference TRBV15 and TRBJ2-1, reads DAMVIQNPRYQVTQFGKPVTLSCSQTLNHNVMYWYQQKSSQAPKLLFHYYDKDFNNEADTPDNFQSRRPNTSFCFLDIRSPGLGDTAMYLCATSRVGGSYNEQFFGPGTRLTVL.

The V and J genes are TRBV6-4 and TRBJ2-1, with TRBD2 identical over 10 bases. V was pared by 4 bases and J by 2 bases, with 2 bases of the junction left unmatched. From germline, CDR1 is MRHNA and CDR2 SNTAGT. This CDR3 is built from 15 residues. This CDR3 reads CASSVGLAAYNEQFF. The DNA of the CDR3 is TGTGCCAGCAGTGTCGGACTAGCGGCCTACAATGAGCAGTTCTTC.

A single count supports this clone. CDR3 coding DNA: TGTGCCATTAAGGGGGGACAGAACACAGATACGCAGTATTTT. Translation gives CAIKGGQNTDTQYF. The chain joins TRBV10-3 to TRBJ2-3; a weak D match, TRBD1 (7 bases). The CDR3 is 14 amino acids. V shed 9 bases and J shed 2 bases, with 15 bases lying between them. Germline V gene sequence: CDR1 ENHRY, CDR2 SYGVKD.

CDR3 sequence reads: CASSLVVTNHEQYF. CDR3 coding DNA: TGTGCCAGCAGCTTAGTTGTGACTAACCACGAGCAGTACTTC. The gene calls are TRBV11-2 and TRBJ2-7; D may be TRBD2 (5 bases). V was shortened by 1 base and J by 5 bases, with 12 bases between the two germline ends. From germline, CDR1 is SGHAT and CDR2 FQNNGV. CDR3 size: 14 residues.

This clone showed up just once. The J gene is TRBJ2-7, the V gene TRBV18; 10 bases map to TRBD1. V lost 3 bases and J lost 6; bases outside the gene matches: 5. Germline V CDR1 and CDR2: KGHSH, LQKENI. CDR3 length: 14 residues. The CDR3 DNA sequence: TGTGCCAGCTCACCGACCGGGACAGGGGCCGAGCAGTACTTC. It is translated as CASSPTGTGAEQYF.

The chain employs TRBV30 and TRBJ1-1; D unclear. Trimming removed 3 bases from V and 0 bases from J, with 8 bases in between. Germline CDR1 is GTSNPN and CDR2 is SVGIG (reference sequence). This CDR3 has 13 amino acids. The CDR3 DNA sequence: TGTGCCTGGAGAAGGAAGCTGAACACTGAAGCTTTCTTT. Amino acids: CAWRRKLNTEAFF.

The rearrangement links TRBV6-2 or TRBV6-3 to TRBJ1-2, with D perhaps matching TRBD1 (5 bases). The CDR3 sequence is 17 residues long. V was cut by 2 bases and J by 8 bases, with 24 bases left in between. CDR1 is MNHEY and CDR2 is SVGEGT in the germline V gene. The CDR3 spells CASSYAIRTGTLEGYTF. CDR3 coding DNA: TGTGCCAGCAGTTACGCTATCAGAACAGGCACCCTGGAGGGCTACACCTTC.

As DNA, the CDR3 is TGTGCTAGTGGTTTTCTTTCAGGGAGTGACCCAGAGACCCAGTACTTC. As protein: CASGFLSGSDPETQYF. The V call is TRBV12-5, the J call TRBJ2-5, with D perhaps TRBD1 or TRBD2 (5 bases each). Germline loops: CDR1 LGHNT, CDR2 FRNRAP. V was shortened by 3 bases and J by 4 bases, with 18 bases between the two germline ends. CDR3 length: 16 amino acids.

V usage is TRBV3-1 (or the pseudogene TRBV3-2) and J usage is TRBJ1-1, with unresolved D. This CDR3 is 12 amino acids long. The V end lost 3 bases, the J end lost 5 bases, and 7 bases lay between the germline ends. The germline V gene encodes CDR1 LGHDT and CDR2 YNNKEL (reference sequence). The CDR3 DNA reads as TGTGCCAGCAGCCATTCCGGGACTGAAGCTTTCTTT. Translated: CASSHSGTEAFF.

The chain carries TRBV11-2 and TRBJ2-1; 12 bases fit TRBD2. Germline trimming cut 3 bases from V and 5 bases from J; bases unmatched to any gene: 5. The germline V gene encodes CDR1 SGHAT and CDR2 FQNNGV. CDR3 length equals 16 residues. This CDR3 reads CASSFWTSGNNNEQFF. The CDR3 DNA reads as TGTGCCAGCAGCTTCTGGACTAGCGGGAACAACAATGAGCAGTTCTTC.

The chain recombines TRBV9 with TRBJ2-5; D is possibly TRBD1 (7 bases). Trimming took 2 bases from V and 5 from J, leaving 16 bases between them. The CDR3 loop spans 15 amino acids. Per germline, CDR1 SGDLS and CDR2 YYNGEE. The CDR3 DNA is TGTGCCAGCAGCGTTGATGGGTCAGGGGGGGAGACCCAGTACTTC. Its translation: CASSVDGSGGETQYF.

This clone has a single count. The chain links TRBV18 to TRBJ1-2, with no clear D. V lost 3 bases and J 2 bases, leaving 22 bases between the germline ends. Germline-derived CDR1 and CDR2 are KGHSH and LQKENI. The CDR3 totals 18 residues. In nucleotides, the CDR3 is TGTGCCAGCTCACCCAACAACTTACAGAAAGGTTCAAACTATGGCTACACCTTC. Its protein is CASSPNNLQKGSNYGYTF.

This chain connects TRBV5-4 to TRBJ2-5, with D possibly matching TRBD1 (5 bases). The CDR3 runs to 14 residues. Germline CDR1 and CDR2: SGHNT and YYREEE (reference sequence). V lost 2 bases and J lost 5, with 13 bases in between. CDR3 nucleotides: TGTGCCAGCAGCTTCCCCAGGGATGGGGAGACCCAGTACTTC. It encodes CASSFPRDGETQYF.

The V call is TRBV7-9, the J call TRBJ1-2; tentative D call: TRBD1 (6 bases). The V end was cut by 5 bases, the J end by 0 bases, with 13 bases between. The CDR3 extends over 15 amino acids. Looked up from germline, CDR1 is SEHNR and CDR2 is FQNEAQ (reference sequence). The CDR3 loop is CASSPPGTSNYGYTF. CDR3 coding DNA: TGTGCCAGCAGCCCGCCCGGGACATCTAACTATGGCTACACCTTC.